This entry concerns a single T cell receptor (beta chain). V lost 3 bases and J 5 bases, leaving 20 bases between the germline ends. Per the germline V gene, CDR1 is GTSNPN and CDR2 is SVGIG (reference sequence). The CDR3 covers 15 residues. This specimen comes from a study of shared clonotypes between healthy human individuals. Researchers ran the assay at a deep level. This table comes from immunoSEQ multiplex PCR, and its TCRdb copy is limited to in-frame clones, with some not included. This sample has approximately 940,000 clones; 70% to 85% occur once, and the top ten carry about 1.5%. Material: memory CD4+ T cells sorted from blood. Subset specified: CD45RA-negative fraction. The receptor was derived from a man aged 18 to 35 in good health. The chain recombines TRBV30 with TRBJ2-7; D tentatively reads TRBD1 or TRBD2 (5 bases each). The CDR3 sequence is CAWRQTGAGYNEQYF. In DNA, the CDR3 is TGTGCCTGGAGACAGACCGGGGCAGGGTACAACGAGCAGTACTTC.